This T cell receptor beta chain was sequenced during a study of shared clonotypes between healthy human individuals. This CDR3 spans 15 amino acids. Trimming stripped 0 bases from V and 2 bases from J, with 12 bases between. Germline CDR1 and CDR2: SGHRS and YFSETQ. At the deep level, the assay was run. Genomic DNA of each subset was evenly split across several immunoSEQ plates. Measured with immunoSEQ multiplex PCR; TCRdb has only the in-frame clones, and not every one. The repertoire holds a few million clones, 92% seen once, with 0.3% to 0.45% in the top ten. Findings and caveats of the study: The authors sampled blood alone, and tissue repertoires likely differ.

Points on this clone: Its antigen is not known.

Naive CD45RA+ and memory CD45RA-negative subsets were split from CD4+ cells. The TCR sequence derives from a man in his late teens or twenties in good health. Some clones in this sample may be carry-over from other donors' samples. Sequences were obtained from naive CD4+ T cells from PBMCs. Subset noted: CD45RA+ positively selected. The gene calls are TRBV5-1 and TRBJ2-7, with D perhaps matching TRBD1 or TRBD2 (5 bases each). CDR3 nucleotide sequence: TGCGCCAGCAGCTTGGGGCCAGGGAGCCCCTACGAGCAGTACTTC. Its translation: CASSLGPGSPYEQYF.